Below, one TCR beta chain is given with its context. Here immunoSEQ multiplex PCR was the method, and the copy in TCRdb shows in-frame clones only, minus some. There are 40,000 to 45,000 clones in the sample; 75% to 95% occur only once, and just under 0.5% lies in the top ten. These data belong to a study of T cell changes during pregnancy in multiple sclerosis. This specimen consisted of CD4+ T cells from peripheral blood mononuclear cells, obtained in the second trimester of pregnancy. The receptor was isolated from a female donor in good health, enrolled as a control in a pregnancy study.

Here the CDR3 reads CASSSNGGRGEQFF. As DNA, the CDR3 is TGTGCCAGCAGCAGCAATGGAGGGAGGGGTGAGCAGTTCTTC. The chain is built from TRBV16 and TRBJ2-1; 7 nucleotides line up with TRBD2. V dropped 5 bases and J dropped 9; count of bases not matched to a gene: 10. CDR1 is KGHSY, CDR2 FQNENV, per germline. This CDR3 comprises 14 residues.